This T cell receptor (beta chain) was observed in a study of T cell responses to AZD1222 COVID-19 vaccine. Across the whole study: Investigators merged groups given second doses at roughly 4 or roughly 12 weeks.

Profiling relied on immunoSEQ multiplex PCR, and the TCRdb table lists in-frame clones only, not all of them. The profile shows about 140,000 clones, about 87% of them singletons. Findings of the study overall: Reportedly, nearly half the spike-specific TCRs target unmutated variant regions. Only 5 or 6 people who got AZD1222 tested seropositive at baseline. Donors skewed white British and female; clonal diversity was possibly underestimated.

As regards this clone: Its antigen is not known.

CDR1 LNHDA and CDR2 SQIVND come from the germline V gene (reference sequence). Trimming left V 6 bases short and J 2 bases short, with 13 bases between. The CDR3 is made up of 14 amino acids. This chain joins TRBV19 and TRBJ1-2; no definite D call. This TCR was recovered from an adult in good health. The sequences come from peripheral blood, collected on day 0 of AZD1222 vaccination. CDR3 coding DNA: TGTGCCAGTAGCACCGCCAGCCACAACTATGGCTACACCTTC. Encoded protein: CASSTASHNYGYTF.